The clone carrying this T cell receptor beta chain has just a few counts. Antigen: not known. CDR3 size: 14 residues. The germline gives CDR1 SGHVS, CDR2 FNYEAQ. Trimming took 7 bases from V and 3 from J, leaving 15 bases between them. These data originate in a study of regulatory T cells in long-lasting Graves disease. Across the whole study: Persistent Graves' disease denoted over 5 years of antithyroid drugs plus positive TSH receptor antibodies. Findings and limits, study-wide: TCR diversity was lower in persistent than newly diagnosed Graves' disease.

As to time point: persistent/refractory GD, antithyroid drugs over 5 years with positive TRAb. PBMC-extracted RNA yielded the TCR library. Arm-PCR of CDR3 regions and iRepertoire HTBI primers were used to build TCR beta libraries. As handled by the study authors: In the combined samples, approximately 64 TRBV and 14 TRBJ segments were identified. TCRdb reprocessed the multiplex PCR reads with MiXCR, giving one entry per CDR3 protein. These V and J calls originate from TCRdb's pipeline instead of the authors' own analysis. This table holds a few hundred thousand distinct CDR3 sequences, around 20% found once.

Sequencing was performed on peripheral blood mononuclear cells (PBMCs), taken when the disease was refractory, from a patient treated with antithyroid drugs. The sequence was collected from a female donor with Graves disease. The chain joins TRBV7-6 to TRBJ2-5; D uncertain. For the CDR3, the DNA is TGTGCCAGCATCCCGACGGTGACGGAAGAGACCCAGTACTTC. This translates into CASIPTVTEETQYF.